One and the same sample provided the 29 T cell receptor beta chains below, sequenced in a study of cytomegalovirus exposure and HLA in healthy donors. The PCR had 60 Vbeta and 13 Jbeta primers. TCRdb keeps only in-frame clones here, not all; method: immunoSEQ multiplex PCR. The data hold roughly 180,000 clones, with about four fifths observed a single time. Source material: PBMCs. The receptors come from a young man in good health and CMV-seropositive.

The genes are TRBV6-5 and TRBJ2-5; the D gene is possibly TRBD1 (6 bases). Trimming removed 5 bases from V and 7 bases from J, with 14 bases in between. This CDR3 comprises 13 residues. Germline V gives CDR1 MNHEY, CDR2 SVGAGI. CDR3 residues: CASSPGVLGTQYF. The CDR3 DNA reads TGTGCCAGCAGTCCAGGGGTCCTGGGGACCCAGTACTTC.

The chain employs TRBV30 and TRBJ1-2, with a possible D match to TRBD1 (6 bases). V lost 5 bases and J 8 bases, leaving 12 bases between the germline ends. CDR1 is GTSNPN and CDR2 is SVGIG in the germline V gene (reference sequence). The CDR3 totals 11 residues. CDR3 nucleotides: TGTGCCTGGTCCGCGGGGGGCGGCTACACCTTC. Amino acids: CAWSAGGGYTF.

The chain employs TRBV18 and TRBJ2-5, with D perhaps matching TRBD1 (5 bases). V lost 3 bases, J lost 1 base, and 9 bases lay in between. CDR1 and CDR2 from the germline V gene are KGHSH and LQKENI. CDR3 length: 14 residues. The CDR3 nucleotides are TGTGCCAGCTCACCGGGGCAAACCCAAGAGACCCAGTACTTC. This sequence encodes CASSPGQTQETQYF. The complete variable domain, with remaining parts taken from reference TRBV18 and TRBJ2-5, reads NAGVMQNPRHLVRRRGQEARLRCSPMKGHSHVYWYRQLPEEGLKFMVYLQKENIIDESGMPKERFSAEFPKEGPSILRIQQVVRGDSAAYFCASSPGQTQETQYFGPGTRLLVL.

The gene calls are TRBV19 and TRBJ1-4, with 10 bases matching TRBD1. Germline V gives CDR1 LNHDA, CDR2 SQIVND (reference sequence). This CDR3 is built from 15 residues. The junction had 7 bases not matched to a gene; V was cut back by 4 bases and J by 8 bases. CDR3 DNA sequence: TGTGCCAGTAGTAGACCCGGGACAGGGGAAGAAAAACTGTTTTTT. Encoded protein: CASSRPGTGEEKLFF.

The sample holds a few counts of this clone. V usage is TRBV30 and J usage is TRBJ1-1; TRBD1 matches 9 bases. CDR3 size: 14 residues. V was clipped by 0 bases and J by 4 bases; unmatched bases: 3. CDR1 GTSNPN and CDR2 SVGIG come from the germline V gene (reference sequence). The CDR3 region has the DNA TGTGCCTGGAGTGTAATGACAGGGGGCACTGAAGCTTTCTTT. Protein product: CAWSVMTGGTEAFF.

In this sample, this clone turned up once. The V gene is TRBV18, the J gene TRBJ2-1, with TRBD1 matching over 12 bases. Germline V CDR1 and CDR2: KGHSH, LQKENI. The CDR3 sequence is 15 residues long. J gave up 9 bases and V 4 bases, and 7 bases lay outside the gene matches. The CDR3 spells CASSQGQGAQFEQFF. The CDR3, as DNA: TGTGCCAGCTCACAGGGACAGGGGGCCCAATTTGAGCAGTTCTTC.

This chain connects TRBV7-8 to TRBJ1-3; D gene uncertain. The CDR3 is 16 residues long. Per germline, CDR1 SGHVS and CDR2 FQNEAQ. Trimming pared 2 bases from V and 3 bases from J, leaving 14 bases between. CDR3 nucleotide sequence: TGTGCCAGCAGCTTACCGGGCAGGAGGAGTGGAAACACCATATATTTT. Its translation: CASSLPGRRSGNTIYF.

This clone was seen more than once but under ten times. The chain employs TRBV10-1 and TRBJ2-2; TRBD1 agrees at 10 bases. CDR3 length: 15 amino acids. The germline CDR1 and CDR2 sequences are WNHNN and SYGVQD (reference sequence). The ends lost 7 bases at V and 4 bases at J; junction bases unmatched: 6. This CDR3 is CASTRDRGSTGELFF. The CDR3 DNA reads TGCGCCAGCACCCGGGACAGGGGCTCCACCGGGGAGCTGTTTTTT.

This clone was seen just once. The DNA for the CDR3 is TGTGCCAGCAGCCTAAACAGCGGAGCCAAAAACATTCAGTACTTC. Encoded protein: CASSLNSGAKNIQYF. The chain is built from TRBV9 and TRBJ2-4, with a weak D call TRBD2 (5 bases). CDR1 and CDR2 (germline): SGDLS, YYNGEE. The CDR3 extends over 15 amino acids. Between the trimmed V and J ends, which lost 4 bases and 0 bases, there was a span of 11 bases.

This CDR3 reads CAWSVRGRSLYF. The CDR3 DNA is TGTGCCTGGAGTGTACGCGGGAGGAGTCTGTATTTT. This chain joins TRBV30 and TRBJ2-3; 8 bases are a match to TRBD2. V lost 0 bases, J lost 14 bases, and 7 bases stayed unmatched. Germline-derived CDR1 and CDR2 are GTSNPN and SVGIG (reference sequence). The CDR3 totals 12 residues.

A few counts support this clone. The chain joins TRBV5-1 to TRBJ2-6, with 7 bases aligning to TRBD1. The CDR3 is made up of 17 amino acids. Trimming removed 0 bases from V and 2 bases from J; junction bases left unmatched: 5. Per the germline V gene, CDR1 is SGHRS and CDR2 is YFSETQ. Here the CDR3 reads CASSLVTGATGANVLTF. The CDR3 DNA is TGCGCCAGCAGCTTGGTTACAGGGGCGACTGGGGCCAACGTCCTGACTTTC. The full variable domain, with the rest looked up from reference TRBV5-1 and TRBJ2-6, is KAGVTQTPRYLIKTRGQQVTLSCSPISGHRSVSWYQQTPGQGLQFLFEYFSETQRNKGNFPGRFSGRQFSNSRSEMNVSTLELGDSALYLCASSLVTGATGANVLTFGAGSRLTVL.

V and J are TRBV7-7 and TRBJ2-3; no clear D. The germline gives CDR1 SSHAT, CDR2 FNYEAQ (reference sequence). CDR3 length: 15 amino acids. The V and J ends lost 2 bases and 1 base respectively, with 10 bases between them. The CDR3 nucleotides are TGTGCCAGCAGCTTAATGGTCGGTCGCACAGATACGCAGTATTTT. Translation gives CASSLMVGRTDTQYF.

This chain joins TRBV28 and TRBJ2-7, with 9 bases fitting TRBD1. Germline CDR1 and CDR2: MDHEN and SYDVKM. The ends lost 5 bases at V and 4 bases at J; junction bases unmatched: 3. The CDR3 spans 13 residues. The CDR3 here is CASSGQGTYEQYF. CDR3 nucleotide sequence: TGTGCCAGCAGTGGACAGGGGACATACGAGCAGTACTTC.

This rearrangement joins TRBV5-5 to TRBJ2-1; D is possibly TRBD2 (5 bases). V dropped 0 bases and J dropped 4 bases, with 8 bases sitting between them. Per the germline V gene, CDR1 is SGHKS and CDR2 is YYEKEE (reference sequence). The CDR3 extends over 14 amino acids. In DNA form, the CDR3 reads TGTGCCAGCAGCTTGGCAGCGGAATACAATGAGCAGTTCTTC. Amino acids: CASSLAAEYNEQFF.

The V and J genes are TRBV25-1 and TRBJ2-5, with 12 positions matching TRBD2. V trimming: 1 base; J trimming: 3 bases; junction bases outside the gene matches: 3. Germline CDR1 MGHDK, CDR2 SYGVNS. This CDR3 has 16 residues. CDR3 residues: CASSEWASGGEETQYF. For the CDR3, the DNA is TGTGCCAGCAGTGAATGGGCTAGCGGGGGGGAAGAGACCCAGTACTTC.

This chain connects TRBV10-2 to TRBJ2-3; perhaps TRBD1 as D (6 bases). Between the trimmed V and J ends, which lost 7 bases and 0 bases, there was a span of 17 bases. This CDR3 comprises 16 residues. The germline CDR1 and CDR2 sequences are WSHSY and SAAADI. The CDR3 is CASIPQRQASTDTQYF. The CDR3 nucleotides read TGCGCCAGCATTCCCCAGCGACAGGCTAGCACAGATACGCAGTATTTT.

The chain employs TRBV7-3 and TRBJ2-7; 10 bases line up with TRBD1. The CDR3 runs 14 residues. V shed 5 bases and J 4 bases; nucleotides not matched to a gene: 5. Germline V gene lookup returns CDR1 SGHTA and CDR2 FQGTGA. The CDR3 DNA follows: TGTGCCAGCAGCGCCGGGACAGGGGCGTACGAGCAGTACTTC. Protein: CASSAGTGAYEQYF.

The chain joins TRBV30 to TRBJ2-6; D is possibly TRBD1 (6 bases). The V gene lost 2 bases and the J gene lost 1 base, with 15 bases spanning the gap. The V gene's germline CDR1 is GTSNPN and CDR2 SVGIG (reference sequence). This CDR3 has 17 residues. CDR3 sequence reads: CAWSRGLGGSGANVLTF. CDR3 DNA: TGTGCCTGGAGTCGTGGCCTAGGGGGATCTGGGGCCAACGTCCTGACTTTC.

The CDR3 is CATLASGRRSYEQYF. The DNA for the CDR3 is TGTGCCACATTAGCATCAGGGCGCCGCTCCTACGAGCAGTACTTC. The genes are TRBV19 and TRBJ2-7, with D perhaps matching TRBD1 (5 bases). V was trimmed by 10 bases and J by 0 bases, leaving 19 bases between them. This CDR3 spans 15 amino acids. Germline lookup yields CDR1 LNHDA and CDR2 SQIVND (reference sequence).

The V and J genes are TRBV4-1 and TRBJ1-5, with a possible D match to TRBD1 (5 bases). This CDR3 comprises 19 residues. Trimming removed 0 bases at V and 0 bases at J, with 18 bases between. Germline V gene data show CDR1 as MGHRA and CDR2 as YSYEKL. CDR3 loop: CASSQERDLSILSNQPQHF. The DNA of the CDR3 is TGCGCCAGCAGCCAAGAAAGGGACTTGAGTATACTTAGCAATCAGCCCCAGCATTTT.

This rearrangement joins TRBV10-3 to TRBJ1-1; tentative D call: TRBD1 (5 bases). The V gene lost 7 bases and the J gene lost 1 base, with 16 bases spanning the gap. Germline CDR1 reads ENHRY; CDR2 reads SYGVKD. CDR3 length: 15 residues. The CDR3 nucleotides read TGTGCCATCACACCTGGACCAGGGCGGAACACTGAAGCTTTCTTT. This translates into CAITPGPGRNTEAFF.

The chain links TRBV9 to TRBJ1-3, with D maybe TRBD1 (6 bases). Per germline, CDR1 SGDLS and CDR2 YYNGEE. CDR3 size: 13 residues. V lost 6 bases and J 4 bases, leaving 11 bases between the germline ends. The CDR3 DNA sequence: TGTGCCAGCAACAGGGTTTTCGGAAACACCATATATTTT. This codes for CASNRVFGNTIYF.

V gene TRBV5-6 combines with J gene TRBJ2-3; TRBD1 matches at 11 bases. CDR1 is SGHDT and CDR2 is YYEEEE in the germline V gene. The CDR3 covers 14 residues. The junction had 5 bases not matched to a gene; V was cut back by 6 bases and J by 5 bases. The CDR3 bases are TGTGCCAGCACCGAGGACAGGGGGCAAGATACGCAGTATTTT. Its translation is CASTEDRGQDTQYF.

The rearrangement joins TRBV11-2 to TRBJ1-2, with 7 bases fitting TRBD1. This CDR3 region has 13 residues. V shed 1 base, J shed 4 bases, and the junction held 0 bases outside the gene matches. Germline CDR1 and CDR2: SGHAT and FQNNGV. The CDR3 DNA is TGTGCCAGCAGCTTAGGACAGGGCTATGGCTACACCTTC. The encoded protein is CASSLGQGYGYTF.

The rearrangement links TRBV4-3 to TRBJ1-2; D remains unclear. With 4 bases removed from V and 5 bases from J, the gap between germline ends came to 20 bases. Per germline, CDR1 LGHNA and CDR2 YSLEER. The CDR3 consists of 16 residues. DNA for the CDR3: TGCGCCAGCAGCCTTCAAGCCACCCTCCCTTATTATGGCTACACCTTC. It encodes CASSLQATLPYYGYTF.

The rearrangement joins TRBV2 to TRBJ1-1; no reliable D call. CDR1 is SNHLY and CDR2 is FYNNEI in the germline V gene. This CDR3 is built from 13 residues. V dropped 5 bases and J dropped 1 base, with 8 bases sitting between them. The CDR3 is CASSSETNTEAFF. The CDR3 region has the DNA TGTGCCAGCAGTTCAGAAACGAACACTGAAGCTTTCTTT.

The chain uses TRBV4-3 and TRBJ2-3; D possibly corresponds to TRBD1 (5 bases). V was pared by 0 bases and J by 0 bases, with 13 bases between. CDR1 and CDR2 (germline): LGHNA, YSLEER. The CDR3 is 17 residues long. The DNA for the CDR3 is TGCGCCAGCAGCCAAGAGGGGCGCACCTCTAGCACAGATACGCAGTATTTT. Translated, it gives CASSQEGRTSSTDTQYF.

V gene TRBV5-1 combines with J gene TRBJ1-2; 8 nucleotides match TRBD1. V lost 3 bases and J lost 8; bases outside the gene matches: 18. The CDR3 sequence is 17 residues long. CDR1 is SGHRS, CDR2 YFSETQ, per germline. The CDR3 is CASSYGQGRPEGGGYTF. The DNA for the CDR3 is TGCGCCAGCAGCTACGGACAGGGCCGACCTGAGGGAGGAGGCTACACCTTC.

The CDR3 reads CASSQDWAGASTDTQYF. The CDR3 DNA follows: TGCGCCAGCAGCCAAGACTGGGCAGGGGCTAGCACAGATACGCAGTATTTT. The V call is TRBV4-3, the J call TRBJ2-3, with D perhaps matching TRBD1 (6 bases). The CDR3 contains 17 residues. Germline lookup yields CDR1 LGHNA and CDR2 YSLEER. The V end lost 0 bases, the J end lost 0 bases, and 13 bases lay between the germline ends.